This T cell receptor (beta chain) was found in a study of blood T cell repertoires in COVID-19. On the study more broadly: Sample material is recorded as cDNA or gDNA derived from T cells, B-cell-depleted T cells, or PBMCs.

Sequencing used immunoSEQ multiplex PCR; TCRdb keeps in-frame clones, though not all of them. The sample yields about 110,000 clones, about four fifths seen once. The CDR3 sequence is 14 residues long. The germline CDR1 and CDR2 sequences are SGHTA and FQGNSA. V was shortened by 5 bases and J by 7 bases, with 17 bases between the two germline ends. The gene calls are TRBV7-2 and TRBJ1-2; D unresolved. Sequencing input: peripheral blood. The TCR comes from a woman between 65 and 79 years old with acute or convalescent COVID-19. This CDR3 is CASSPSAGVRGYTF. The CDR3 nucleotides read TGTGCCAGCAGCCCCTCTGCCGGGGTTCGTGGCTACACCTTC.